One and the same sample provided the 14 T cell receptor beta chains below, sequenced in a study of blood T cell repertoires in COVID-19. Assay: immunoSEQ multiplex PCR; the TCRdb copy retains only in-frame clones and omits some. The sample lists approximately 240,000 clones, 82% seen once, with about 5.3% in the top ten. Sequences were obtained from peripheral blood. These receptors all stem from a woman of 80 years or more with active or convalescent COVID-19.

This clone was seen repeatedly, ten times or more. The rearrangement uses TRBV19 and TRBJ1-5; the match to TRBD1 covers 7 bases. The V segment lost 3 bases and the J segment 1 base; nucleotides outside the gene matches: 3. Germline assignment: CDR1 LNHDA and CDR2 SQIVND (reference sequence). The CDR3 extends over 15 amino acids. The CDR3 coding sequence is TGTGCCAGTAGTATGACAGGGTCAAGCAATCAGCCCCAGCATTTT. It codes for CASSMTGSSNQPQHF.

The V gene is TRBV30, the J gene TRBJ2-1; tentative D call: TRBD2 (6 bases). The germline V gene encodes CDR1 GTSNPN and CDR2 SVGIG (reference sequence). This CDR3 has 16 amino acids. The germline V and J ends were trimmed by 8 bases and 3 bases, with 23 bases remaining between them. The CDR3, as DNA: TGTGCCCGTGAGTCCCTAGCGCGAGGGGTCTACAATGAGCAGTTCTTC. The encoded protein is CARESLARGVYNEQFF.

The chain carries TRBV5-1 and TRBJ1-4; D is ambiguous. Germline values: CDR1 SGHRS, CDR2 YFSETQ. The length of the CDR3 is 13 residues. The ends were cut back, 1 base at V and 8 bases at J, with 9 bases in the middle. This CDR3 reads CASSLMMREKLFF. The CDR3 nucleotides read TGCGCCAGCAGCTTGATGATGCGAGAAAAACTGTTTTTT.

This chain joins TRBV28 and TRBJ2-1; 8 bases agree with TRBD2. Germline lookup yields CDR1 MDHEN and CDR2 SYDVKM. V lost 6 bases, J lost 6 bases, and 10 bases stayed unmatched. This CDR3 is 15 amino acids long. CDR3 sequence: CASRSGGSLVNEQFF. The CDR3 DNA sequence: TGTGCCAGCAGGTCGGGGGGGAGTTTGGTCAATGAGCAGTTCTTC.

The V and J genes are TRBV3-1 (or the pseudogene TRBV3-2) and TRBJ1-2; D remains ambiguous. Germline values: CDR1 LGHDT, CDR2 YNNKEL (reference sequence). V was clipped by 0 bases and J by 5 bases, with 16 bases between them. The CDR3 loop spans 16 amino acids. The CDR3 coding sequence is TGTGCCAGCAGCCAAGATTTCGCGGCTGATCCATATGGCTACACCTTC. It codes for CASSQDFAADPYGYTF.

V is TRBV10-2 and J is TRBJ1-4; the D gene is possibly TRBD1 (6 bases). Germline loops: CDR1 WSHSY, CDR2 SAAADI. The CDR3 is 14 residues long. Trimming shortened V by 3 bases and J by 4 bases, and 9 bases separated the two germline ends. The CDR3 DNA sequence: TGCGCCAGCAGTGACAGGGGCCTTAATGAAAAACTGTTTTTT. Translation: CASSDRGLNEKLFF.

V gene TRBV3-1 (or the pseudogene TRBV3-2) combines with J gene TRBJ1-1, with D perhaps TRBD1 (6 bases). Trimming took 3 bases from V and 6 from J, leaving 11 bases between them. Per the germline V gene, CDR1 is LGHDT and CDR2 is YNNKEL (reference sequence). The CDR3 is 13 residues long. CDR3 residues: CASSQLQGAEAFF. The CDR3 nucleotides read TGTGCCAGCAGCCAGTTACAGGGTGCTGAAGCTTTCTTT.

The gene calls are TRBV5-6 and TRBJ2-7; 7 positions agree with TRBD1. Germline values: CDR1 SGHDT, CDR2 YYEEEE. V shed 4 bases, J shed 2 bases, and the junction held 6 bases outside the gene matches. The length of the CDR3 is 14 residues. DNA of the CDR3: TGTGCCAGCAGCGTGACAGGGAATACCTACGAGCAGTACTTC. Translation gives CASSVTGNTYEQYF.

There are many counts of this clone. The chain carries TRBV30 and TRBJ2-7; D not certain. The germline V gene encodes CDR1 GTSNPN and CDR2 SVGIG (reference sequence). The length of the CDR3 is 13 residues. V shed 1 base and J shed 0 bases, with 7 bases lying between them. CDR3 loop: CAWSGADSYEQYF. Here the CDR3 DNA reads TGTGCCTGGAGTGGTGCAGACTCCTACGAGCAGTACTTC.

The chain is built from TRBV19 and TRBJ2-7; TRBD2 aligns across 8 bases. In germline, CDR1 is LNHDA, CDR2 SQIVND (reference sequence). The ends lost 11 bases at V and 1 base at J; junction bases unmatched: 7. This CDR3 comprises 13 residues. CDR3 sequence reads: CAVSGGVSYEQYF. For the CDR3, the DNA is TGTGCCGTCTCGGGGGGGGTGTCCTACGAGCAGTACTTC. Full variable domain (outside the CDR3, taken from reference TRBV19 and TRBJ2-7): DGGITQSPKYLFRKEGQNVTLSCEQNLNHDAMYWYRQDPGQGLRLIYYSQIVNDFQKGDIAEGYSVSREKKESFPLTVTSAQKNPTAFYLCAVSGGVSYEQYFGPGTRLTVT.

The V call is TRBV2, the J call TRBJ2-3, with 8 bases that match TRBD1. The CDR3 length is 14 residues. The germline CDR1 and CDR2 sequences are SNHLY and FYNNEI. The J segment lost 7 bases and the V segment lost 5 bases, leaving 8 bases of the junction unmatched. The CDR3 DNA is TGTGCCAGCAGTTACGGACAGGGCCGAAATACGCAGTATTTT. Protein product: CASSYGQGRNTQYF.

This clone was found a few times. This chain uses TRBV25-1 with TRBJ2-7; D gene unclear. This CDR3 spans 13 amino acids. The V and J ends lost 1 base and 6 bases respectively, with 10 bases between them. Per germline, CDR1 MGHDK and CDR2 SYGVNS. CDR3 loop: CASSEFGSSEQYF. The CDR3 DNA reads as TGTGCCAGCAGTGAATTCGGGTCTTCCGAGCAGTACTTC.

This clone was seen a handful of times. Other DNA sequences from this sample encode an identical CDR3 as well. The chain has TRBV5-1 and TRBJ1-1, with D possibly being TRBD1 (6 bases). The CDR3 is made up of 14 amino acids. V was trimmed by 0 bases and J by 3 bases, leaving 9 bases between them. Germline V gene lookup returns CDR1 SGHRS and CDR2 YFSETQ. This chain's CDR3 is CASSLDRVDTEAFF. For the CDR3, the DNA is TGCGCCAGCAGCTTGGACAGGGTGGACACTGAAGCTTTCTTT.

This rearrangement joins TRBV18 to TRBJ1-1; 7 nucleotides match TRBD1. CDR1 and CDR2 (germline): KGHSH, LQKENI. The trim removed 3 bases at V and 11 bases at J, leaving 9 bases unmatched. This CDR3 is 13 amino acids long. This chain's CDR3 is CASSPTPDRAAFF. The CDR3 DNA follows: TGTGCCAGCTCACCCACTCCCGACAGGGCGGCTTTCTTT.